These T cell receptor beta chains were read from a single sample in a study of Graves' ophthalmopathy and Graves' hyperthyroidism. Using its own MiXCR run on the multiplex PCR reads, TCRdb lists one record per CDR3 protein. The data show around 1.1 million distinct CDR3 sequences, 36% seen once. The sample taken for sequencing was peripheral blood or thyroid tissue (not recorded which). Receptors were obtained from an adult man with Graves' hyperthyroidism. CDR3s include the opening cysteine and the closing phenylalanine or tryptophan. D genes are given only for firm matches. The listing skips clone size in some rows; elsewhere it reads once, few, many or a size class.

TRBV7-9	TRBJ2-7	many	TRBD2	TGTGCCAGCAGCGCAGAAGGGACTAGCGGGTCCTACGAGCAGTACTTC	CASSAEGTSGSYEQYF
TRBV25-1	TRBJ1-4	NA	NA	TGTGCCAGCAGTGACCGGGACAACCTACTTGAAAAACTGTTTTTT	CASSDRDNLLEKLFF
TRBV25-1	TRBJ2-7	many	NA	TGTGCCAGCTCGAGATGCTTAAGGTCCTACGAGCAGTACTTC	CASSRCLRSYEQYF
TRBV28	TRBJ1-5	NA	NA	TGTGCCAGCAGTACCGAGTATCAGCCCCAGCATTTT	CASSTEYQPQHF
TRBV12-3/TRBV12-4	TRBJ1-5	NA	NA	TGTGCCAGCACTCAACCCGGGGGAGATCAGCCCCAGCATTTT	CASTQPGGDQPQHF
TRBV5-5	TRBJ1-1	many	TRBD1	TGTGCCAGCAGCTTTGTCGCGACAGGGTCTGAAGCTTTCTTT	CASSFVATGSEAFF
TRBV24-1	TRBJ2-5	NA	TRBD1	TGTGCCACCAGTGCCGGGACAGGGGTTGCCGAAGAGACCCAGTACTTC	CATSAGTGVAEETQYF
TRBV25-1	TRBJ2-7	few	TRBD1	TGTGCCAGCAGCTACCGGACAGGGGGCCCCCTCGGTTACGAGCAGTACTTC	CASSYRTGGPLGYEQYF
TRBV10-3	TRBJ1-2	NA	NA	TGTGCCAGCAGTGAGGGGTCCGAAGGCAACTATGGCTACACCTTC	CASSEGSEGNYGYTF
TRBV29-1	TRBJ2-7	NA	TRBD2	TGCAGCGTTGATTCCTCCCAGCGGGGGGGATACGAGCAGTACTTC	CSVDSSQRGGYEQYF
TRBV6-5	TRBJ2-7	many	TRBD1	TGTGCCAGCAGTTCGCCCCGGGACAGCTCGGAGTACTTC	CASSSPRDSSEYF
TRBV9	TRBJ1-1	NA	NA	TGTGCCAGCAGCGCAGGTGGGGGCTCGAACACTGAAGCTTTCTTT	CASSAGGGSNTEAFF
TRBV9	TRBJ1-1	NA	TRBD1	TGTGCCAGCAGTTACCGGGACAGCTCTGAAGCTTTCTTT	CASSYRDSSEAFF